This T cell receptor beta chain was sequenced in a study of blood T cell repertoires in COVID-19. The CDR3 covers 16 residues. The germline gives CDR1 SEHNR, CDR2 FQNEAQ (reference sequence). The ends were cut back, 1 base at V and 9 bases at J, with 19 bases in the middle. Within 2 weeks of study entry, exposed participants had contacted a PCR-confirmed or clinician-diagnosed COVID-19 case. Method: immunoSEQ multiplex PCR; TCRdb's copy keeps in-frame clones and lacks some. This sample yields more than 350,000 clones, of which 70% to 90% are seen a single time; around 1.5% belongs to the top ten. The sequencing sample was made of PBMCs or T cells enriched from blood (not recorded which). This clonotype was obtained from a woman under 30 who had been exposed to COVID-19. The genes are TRBV7-9 and TRBJ2-1; possibly TRBD2 for D (7 bases). The CDR3 region is CASSLVGGGPGGEQFF. The CDR3 nucleotides are TGTGCCAGCAGCTTAGTGGGCGGGGGCCCCGGGGGTGAGCAGTTCTTC.